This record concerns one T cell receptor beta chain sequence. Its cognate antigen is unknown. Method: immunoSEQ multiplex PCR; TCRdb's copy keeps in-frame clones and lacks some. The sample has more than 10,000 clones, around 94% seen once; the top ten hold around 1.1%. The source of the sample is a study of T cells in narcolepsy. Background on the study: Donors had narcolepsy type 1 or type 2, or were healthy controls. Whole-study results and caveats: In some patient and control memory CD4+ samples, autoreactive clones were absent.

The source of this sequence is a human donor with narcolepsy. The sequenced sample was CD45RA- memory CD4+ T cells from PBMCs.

In DNA form, the CDR3 reads TGTGCCAGCAGTGTAAGGACAGTCAATCAGCCCCAGCATTTT. As protein: CASSVRTVNQPQHF. The V and J genes are TRBV2 and TRBJ1-5; tentatively, D is TRBD1 (6 bases). V lost 4 bases and J 3 bases, leaving 10 bases between the germline ends. The length of the CDR3 is 14 residues. The germline CDR1 and CDR2 sequences are SNHLY and FYNNEI.